Listed below are T cell receptor beta chains from one sample, sequenced in a study of tumor-infiltrating lymphocytes in localized non-small cell lung cancer. TCRdb keeps only in-frame clones here, not all; method: immunoSEQ multiplex PCR. The data contain about 29,000 clones, roughly 85% of them singletons. The material sequenced was lung tumor tissue. The receptor source for this set is a human donor with non-small cell lung cancer. CDR3s include the opening cysteine and the closing phenylalanine or tryptophan. The D gene is left open where the match is weak. Size tells how often a clone was seen (once, few, many) or the class of an expanded clone, and some rows leave it out.

TRBV7-6	.	TRBJ1-1	TRBD1	TGTGCCAGCAGCCGGAAAACAGGGGACACTGAAGCTTTCTTT	CASSRKTGDTEAFF
TRBV6-6	.	TRBJ2-7	TRBD1	TGTGCCAGCAGTCCGAGACAGGGGGGGGCCTACGAGCAGTACTTC	CASSPRQGGAYEQYF
TRBV29-1	.	TRBJ2-3	.	TGCAGCGTTGAAATCCCTAGCAGGGCCGATACGCAGTATTTT	CSVEIPSRADTQYF
TRBV6-5	.	TRBJ1-2	TRBD1	TGTGCCAGCAGTTACGGGGACAGGGCTAACGGCTACACCTTC	CASSYGDRANGYTF
TRBV10-3	.	TRBJ2-5	.	TGTGCCATCAGTGCCAGTGACAGATGGGAAACCCAGTACTTC	CAISASDRWETQYF
TRBV30	once	TRBJ2-3	.	TGTGCCTGGAGTAGAGTAAGGTTAACGCAGTATTTT	CAWSRVRLTQYF
TRBV25-1	few	TRBJ1-2	.	TGTGCCAGCAGTGATCGCTATGGCTACACCTTC	CASSDRYGYTF
TRBV2	.	TRBJ2-1	TRBD1	TGTGCCAGCACTCGGGACAGGGGGCTTAATGAGCAGTTCTTC	CASTRDRGLNEQFF
TRBV5-4	.	TRBJ1-6	.	TGTGCCAGCAGCTTGGGAGCTGCTGATTCACCCCTCCACTTT	CASSLGAADSPLHF
TRBV7-3	.	TRBJ2-1	.	TGTGCCAGCAGCTTATCGGGCGGCCACAATGAGCAGTTCTTC	CASSLSGGHNEQFF
TRBV5-1	.	TRBJ1-4	.	TGCGCCAGCAGCGCTTCAACTAATGAAAAACTGTTTTTT	CASSASTNEKLFF
TRBV7-2	.	TRBJ1-6	.	TGTGCCAGCAGCTTAGTGGGTCAAGGGAGCTCCTATAATTCACCCCTCCACTTT	CASSLVGQGSSYNSPLHF
TRBV11-2	.	TRBJ2-5	.	TGTGCCAGCAGCGAAGGGAGCCAAGAGACCCAGTACTTC	CASSEGSQETQYF
TRBV7-7	.	TRBJ2-1	.	TGTGCTAGCAGCTATATAGCGCCCTCCAGCTCCTACAATGAGCAGTTCTTC	CASSYIAPSSSYNEQFF
TRBV7-9	few	TRBJ1-5	.	TGTGCCAGCAGCTTAGGAGCAGGGGCCGGCAATCAGCCCCAGCATTTT	CASSLGAGAGNQPQHF
TRBV4-3	few	TRBJ2-2	.	TGCGCCAGCAGCCAAGGGGGGGATGGCGCCGGGGAGCTGTTTTTT	CASSQGGDGAGELFF
TRBV4-3	few	TRBJ2-3	TRBD1	TGCGCCAGCAGCCAAGAACGGACAGGGGGCACAGATACGCAGTATTTT	CASSQERTGGTDTQYF
TRBV27	.	TRBJ2-2	TRBD1	TGTGCCAGCAGTTTACACGGACAGGGGTCCACCGGGGAGCTGTTTTTT	CASSLHGQGSTGELFF
TRBV27	.	TRBJ1-3	.	TGTGCCAGCAAGGCGATCTCTGGAAACACCATATATTTT	CASKAISGNTIYF
TRBV27	.	TRBJ1-5	.	TGTGCCAGCAGTCCCCGACAGCTATATCAGCCCCAGCATTTT	CASSPRQLYQPQHF
TRBV11-3	.	TRBJ2-2	TRBD2	TGTGCCAGCAGCTTAGGGCTAGCGGGGGTCGGCACCGGGGAGCTGTTTTTT	CASSLGLAGVGTGELFF
TRBV5-6	.	TRBJ2-2	.	TGTGCCAGCAGCTTGACTAGGGATTGGAGCTACACCGGGGAGCTGTTTTTT	CASSLTRDWSYTGELFF
TRBV9	.	TRBJ2-2	.	TGTGCCAGCAGCGTAGGGTGGGCAGTGAACACCGGGGAGCTGTTTTTT	CASSVGWAVNTGELFF
TRBV9	.	TRBJ1-4	.	TGTGCCAGCAGCGCAGTCGGGGGGCGGACTAATGAAAAACTGTTTTTT	CASSAVGGRTNEKLFF
TRBV14	.	TRBJ1-6	.	TGTGCCAGCAGCCAAGAAGAAGTATCCTCCTATACTTCACCCCTCCACTTT	CASSQEEVSSYTSPLHF
TRBV9	once	TRBJ2-3	.	TGTGCCAGCAGCGTAGAGGCGGGTGGCACAGATACGCAGTATTTT	CASSVEAGGTDTQYF
TRBV7-3	.	TRBJ1-5	.	TGTGCCAGCAGCCCCCACGTGGGGGGGCCCCAGCATTTT	CASSPHVGGPQHF
TRBV7-2	.	TRBJ2-7	.	TGTGCCAGCAGCGAGAGCTACGAGCAGTACTTC	CASSESYEQYF
TRBV13	.	TRBJ2-3	.	TGTGCCAGCGAGAGAGGGGGGGCGGCAGATACGCAGTATTTT	CASERGGAADTQYF
TRBV7-8	.	TRBJ1-6	.	TGTGCCAGCAGCTTACTCGGGGGCTCCTATAATTCACCCCTCCACTTT	CASSLLGGSYNSPLHF
TRBV4-1	.	TRBJ1-3	.	TGCGCCAGCAGCCAGAGGACAAACTCTGGAAACACCATATATTTT	CASSQRTNSGNTIYF
TRBV7-2	.	TRBJ2-3	.	TGTGCCAGCAGCGTAGACAGGAGCTACACAGATACGCAGTATTTT	CASSVDRSYTDTQYF
TRBV21-1	.	TRBJ2-7	.	TGTGCCAGCAGCAAGCTGGGCGTAAGCTCCTACGAGCAGTACTTC	CASSKLGVSSYEQYF
TRBV7-8	.	TRBJ1-4	TRBD1	TGTGCCAGCACACTTGTCCGTGCGGGACAGAATGAAAAACTGTTTTTT	CASTLVRAGQNEKLFF
TRBV20-1	.	TRBJ2-3	.	TGCAGTACAATAGGACATACGCAGTATTTT	CSTIGHTQYF
TRBV19	.	TRBJ1-5	TRBD1	TGTGCCAGTAGTATAGGAGTAACAGGGGGTATCAATCAGCCCCAGCATTTT	CASSIGVTGGINQPQHF
TRBV30	.	TRBJ1-3	TRBD1	TGTGCCTGGAGTCGCGAGGGGGCTGGCTCTGGAAACACCATATATTTT	CAWSREGAGSGNTIYF
TRBV7-9	.	TRBJ2-3	.	TGTGCCAGCAGCTTAGGCTCCTACACACATACGCAGTATTTT	CASSLGSYTHTQYF
TRBV19	.	TRBJ1-1	TRBD1	TGTGCCAGTAGTCTAGGGACAGGGGGCGGCACTGAAGCTTTCTTT	CASSLGTGGGTEAFF
TRBV5-4	once	TRBJ2-3	TRBD1	TGTGCCAGCAGCGGGGACAGGGGCTACACAGATACGCAGTATTTT	CASSGDRGYTDTQYF
TRBV11-3	.	TRBJ1-1	.	TGTGCCAGCAGCTTGCGGGGGAACACTGAAGCTTTCTTT	CASSLRGNTEAFF
TRBV19	.	TRBJ2-6	.	TGTGCCAGTAGTAGGGCCGGGGCGGTTGGGGCCAACGTCCTGACTTTC	CASSRAGAVGANVLTF
TRBV5-4	.	TRBJ2-7	.	TGTGCCAGCAGCTTGGGCATAACAGGGACGTTTACCTACGAGCAGTACTTC	CASSLGITGTFTYEQYF
TRBV30	.	TRBJ1-6	TRBD1	TGTGCCTGGAGTGTACGGGACAGCAGACCGGGGAATTCACCCCTCCACTTT	CAWSVRDSRPGNSPLHF
TRBV9	.	TRBJ2-2	TRBD2	TGTGCCAGCAGCGTAGCGGTAGCGGGGGGCCGGACCGGGGAGCTGTTTTTT	CASSVAVAGGRTGELFF
TRBV19	.	TRBJ1-1	.	TGTGCCAGTACCCTAAGGTTGAACACTGAAGCTTTCTTT	CASTLRLNTEAFF
TRBV4-2	.	TRBJ1-6	.	TGTGCCAGCAGCCAAGATCCAGGGCAGGGTAATTCACCCCTCCACTTT	CASSQDPGQGNSPLHF
TRBV2	.	TRBJ1-1	.	TGTGCCAGCAGTGACGGCAGGGTGATTGAAGCTTTCTTT	CASSDGRVIEAFF
TRBV21-1	.	TRBJ1-6	.	TGTGCCAGCAGCATGGAGACAGGGAAAGAGGATTCACCCCTCCACTTT	CASSMETGKEDSPLHF
TRBV4-1	few	TRBJ1-2	TRBD1	TGCGCCAGCAGCCAGGGCTACCGGGACAGGAACTATGGCTACACCTTC	CASSQGYRDRNYGYTF
TRBV7-2	.	TRBJ2-7	.	TGTGCCAGCAGCTTAGTTCAGGGCGCGGATGAGCAGTACTTC	CASSLVQGADEQYF
TRBV5-1	.	TRBJ2-5	.	TGCGCCAGCAGCCTCCCGGGCCGAGAGACCCAGTACTTC	CASSLPGRETQYF
TRBV2	.	TRBJ2-7	.	TGTGCCAGCAGCCGACCGATGAGCTGGGACGAGCAGTACTTC	CASSRPMSWDEQYF
TRBV4-1	.	TRBJ2-2	TRBD1	TGCGCCAGCAGCCGAGTGGACAGGGACACCGGGGAGCTGTTTTTT	CASSRVDRDTGELFF
TRBV6-4	.	TRBJ1-2	TRBD1	TGTGCCAGCAGTGTCCCCGAAGGGGGCCCTTTTAACTATGGCTACACCTTC	CASSVPEGGPFNYGYTF
TRBV7-9	.	TRBJ2-5	.	TGTGCCAGCAGCTCCGAGGTGACCCAGTACTTC	CASSSEVTQYF
TRBV7-2	.	TRBJ1-2	TRBD1	TGTGCCAGCAGCTTTTGGACAGGGGGCGCCCGGGGTGGCTACACCTTC	CASSFWTGGARGGYTF
TRBV11-3	few	TRBJ2-7	.	TGTGCCAGCAGCTTAAACAGGGTCCTCACGCACGAGCAGTACTTC	CASSLNRVLTHEQYF
TRBV7-2	few	TRBJ1-5	.	TGTGCCAGCAGCTTGGGACTGTATAGCAATCAGCCCCAGCATTTT	CASSLGLYSNQPQHF
TRBV9	.	TRBJ2-3	.	TGTGCCAGCAGCGGGGGGGCAGGAGATACGCAGTATTTT	CASSGGAGDTQYF